A single sample is the source of the 10 T cell receptor beta chains below, sequenced in a study of T cell responses to AZD1222 COVID-19 vaccine (dated by TCRdb to the early 2020s). Per the publication, the time point label means: baseline before first vaccination. Library prep was done by the immunoSEQ multiplex PCR assay. In its TCRdb copy, this immuneACCESS table keeps in-frame sequences only and misses some clones. Where compared with another copy, unresolved V genes explain less than half of these, and the others have no known cause. The sample profile shows approximately 110,000 clones; about 92% of them were found once. Together, the top ten hold approximately 1.2% of the sample. The specimen comprised peripheral blood, sampled on day 0 of AZD1222 vaccination. The receptors were sampled from an adult in good health.

The chain has TRBV6-6 and TRBJ2-5; perhaps TRBD1 as D (8 bases). The length of the CDR3 is 15 residues. Germline CDR1 is MNHNY and CDR2 is SVGAGI (reference sequence). Trimming took off 5 bases at V and 1 base at J, with 14 bases between the two ends. The CDR3 loop is CASSRTGGVQETQYF. DNA for the CDR3: TGTGCCAGCAGTCGAACAGGGGGGGTCCAAGAGACCCAGTACTTC.

This chain joins TRBV2 and TRBJ1-3, with 9 bases lining up with TRBD1. Trimming at V came to 5 bases and at J to 10 bases, leaving 9 bases not matched to a gene. Germline V CDR1 and CDR2: SNHLY, FYNNEI. The length of the CDR3 is 14 residues. The CDR3 loop is CASSPRTGEGTIYF. The CDR3 DNA follows: TGTGCCAGCAGTCCTAGGACAGGGGAAGGGACCATATATTTT.

V and J are TRBV19 and TRBJ2-5; TRBD1 aligns across 8 bases. After removal of 8 bases from V and 3 bases from J, the junction contained 5 bases not matched to a gene. Per germline, CDR1 LNHDA and CDR2 SQIVND (reference sequence). The CDR3 has 13 amino acids. The CDR3 reads CASSTDREETQYF. In nucleotides, the CDR3 is TGTGCCAGTTCCACGGACAGGGAAGAGACCCAGTACTTC.

The gene calls are TRBV19 and TRBJ1-5; 7 bases map to TRBD1. The CDR3 runs to 16 residues. The ends lost 9 bases at V and 2 bases at J; junction bases unmatched: 13. Germline V gene lookup returns CDR1 LNHDA and CDR2 SQIVND (reference sequence). CDR3: CASNTPSRGGNQPQHF. Written as DNA, the CDR3 is TGTGCCAGCAATACCCCATCCAGGGGGGGCAATCAGCCCCAGCATTTT.

The chain links TRBV3-1 (or the pseudogene TRBV3-2) to TRBJ1-1, with D possibly matching TRBD1 (6 bases). Germline assignment: CDR1 LGHDT and CDR2 YNNKEL (reference sequence). The CDR3 is 15 residues long. Trimming removed 1 base at V and 8 bases at J, with 17 bases between. The CDR3 nucleotides are TGTGCCAGCAGCCAAGGAATAGAGGCAGGGGCGGAAGCTTTCTTT. Its protein is CASSQGIEAGAEAFF.

The chain has TRBV5-1 and TRBJ1-1; tentatively, D is TRBD1 (6 bases). The CDR3 is 13 residues long. Trimming cost V 6 bases and J 0 bases, with 9 bases left between them. Germline CDR1 is SGHRS and CDR2 is YFSETQ. In DNA, the CDR3 is TGCGCCAGCAAGCGGGACATGAACACTGAAGCTTTCTTT. Encoded protein: CASKRDMNTEAFF. Complete variable domain (other parts from reference TRBV5-1 and TRBJ1-1): KAGVTQTPRYLIKTRGQQVTLSCSPISGHRSVSWYQQTPGQGLQFLFEYFSETQRNKGNFPGRFSGRQFSNSRSEMNVSTLELGDSALYLCASKRDMNTEAFFGQGTRLTVV.

This clone was recorded once. This chain uses TRBV10-3 with TRBJ1-5; D remains ambiguous. V was clipped by 2 bases and J by 5 bases, with 4 bases between them. This CDR3 region has 12 residues. Germline V gene data show CDR1 as ENHRY and CDR2 as SYGVKD. The CDR3 region is CAISEGYQPQHF. The CDR3 nucleotides are TGTGCCATCAGTGAGGGGTATCAGCCCCAGCATTTT.

The V gene is TRBV3-1 (or the pseudogene TRBV3-2), the J gene TRBJ2-3, with TRBD2 as a possible D gene (6 bases). The CDR3 spans 15 residues. Trimming took 3 bases from V and 0 from J, leaving 10 bases between them. Germline CDR1 LGHDT, CDR2 YNNKEL (reference sequence). The CDR3 DNA reads as TGTGCCAGCAGCCACGTAGCGGCTAGCACAGATACGCAGTATTTT. This sequence encodes CASSHVAASTDTQYF.

This clone is a singleton in its sample. V usage is TRBV7-2 and J usage is TRBJ1-2; 10 nucleotides agree with TRBD1. The CDR3 totals 16 residues. Germline values: CDR1 SGHTA, CDR2 FQGNSA. J lost 6 bases, V lost 3 bases, and 10 bases had no gene match. CDR3 residues: CASSFQMGQGINGYTF. Here the CDR3 DNA reads TGTGCCAGCAGCTTCCAGATGGGACAGGGGATTAATGGCTACACCTTC.

J is TRBJ2-3 and V is TRBV2, with TRBD1 matching over 8 bases. The CDR3 extends over 16 amino acids. Germline trimming cut 4 bases from V and 0 bases from J; bases unmatched to any gene: 6. Germline CDR1 SNHLY, CDR2 FYNNEI. CDR3: CASSAQGALSTDTQYF. Written as DNA, the CDR3 is TGTGCCAGCAGTGCTCAGGGGGCCCTAAGCACAGATACGCAGTATTTT.